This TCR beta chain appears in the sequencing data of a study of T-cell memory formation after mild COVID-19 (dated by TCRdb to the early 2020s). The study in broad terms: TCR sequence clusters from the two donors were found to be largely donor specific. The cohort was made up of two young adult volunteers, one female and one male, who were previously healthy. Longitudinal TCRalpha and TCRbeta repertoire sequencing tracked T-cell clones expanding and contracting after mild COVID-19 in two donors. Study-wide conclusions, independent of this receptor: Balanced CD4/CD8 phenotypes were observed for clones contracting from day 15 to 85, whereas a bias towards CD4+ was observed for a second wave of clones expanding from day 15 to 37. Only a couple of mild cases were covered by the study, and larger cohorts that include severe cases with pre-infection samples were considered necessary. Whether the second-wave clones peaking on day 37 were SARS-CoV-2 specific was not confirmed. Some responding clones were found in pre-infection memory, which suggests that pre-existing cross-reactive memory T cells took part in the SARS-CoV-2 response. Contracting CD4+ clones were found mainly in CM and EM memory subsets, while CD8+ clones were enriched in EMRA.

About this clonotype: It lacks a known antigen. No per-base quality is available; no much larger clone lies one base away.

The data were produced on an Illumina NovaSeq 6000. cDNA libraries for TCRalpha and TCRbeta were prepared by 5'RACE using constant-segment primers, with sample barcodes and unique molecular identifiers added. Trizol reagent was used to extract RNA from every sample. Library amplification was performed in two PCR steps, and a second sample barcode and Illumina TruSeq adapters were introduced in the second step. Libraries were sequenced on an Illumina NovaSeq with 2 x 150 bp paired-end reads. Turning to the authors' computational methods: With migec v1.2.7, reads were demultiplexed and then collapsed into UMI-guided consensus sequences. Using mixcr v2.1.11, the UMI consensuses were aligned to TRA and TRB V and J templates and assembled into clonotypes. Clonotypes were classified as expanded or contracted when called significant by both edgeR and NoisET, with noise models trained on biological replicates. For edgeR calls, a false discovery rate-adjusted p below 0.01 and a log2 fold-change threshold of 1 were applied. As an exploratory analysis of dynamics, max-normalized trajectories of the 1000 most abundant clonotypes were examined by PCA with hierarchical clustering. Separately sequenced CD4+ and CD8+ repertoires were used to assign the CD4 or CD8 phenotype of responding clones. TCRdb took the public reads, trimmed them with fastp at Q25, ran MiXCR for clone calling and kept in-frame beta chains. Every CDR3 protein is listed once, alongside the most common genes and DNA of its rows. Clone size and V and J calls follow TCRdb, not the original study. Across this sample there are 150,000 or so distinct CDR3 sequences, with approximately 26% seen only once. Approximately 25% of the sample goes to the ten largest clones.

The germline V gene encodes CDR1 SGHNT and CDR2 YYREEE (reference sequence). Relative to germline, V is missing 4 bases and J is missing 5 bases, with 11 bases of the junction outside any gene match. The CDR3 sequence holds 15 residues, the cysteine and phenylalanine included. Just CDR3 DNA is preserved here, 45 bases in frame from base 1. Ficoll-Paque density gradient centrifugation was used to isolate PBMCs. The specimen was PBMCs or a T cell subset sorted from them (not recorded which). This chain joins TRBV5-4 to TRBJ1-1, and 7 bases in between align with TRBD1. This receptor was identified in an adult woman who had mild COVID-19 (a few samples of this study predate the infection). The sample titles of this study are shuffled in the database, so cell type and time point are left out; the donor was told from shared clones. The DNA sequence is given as TGTGCCAGCAGCCCCCACAGGGGTGGGGTGACTGAAGCTTTCTTT. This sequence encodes CASSPHRGGVTEAFF. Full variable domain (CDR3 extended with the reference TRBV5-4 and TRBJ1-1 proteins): ETGVTQSPTHLIKTRGQQVTLRCSSQSGHNTVSWYQQALGQGPQFIFQYYREEENGRGNFPPRFSGLQFPNYSSELNVNALELDDSALYLCASSPHRGGVTEAFFGQGTRLTVV.